Sequencing of this T cell receptor (beta chain) was carried out in a study of blood T cell repertoires in COVID-19. For the study at large: Specimens from acute and convalescent COVID-19 originated in the United States, Italy and Spain. T cells, B-cell-depleted T cells, or PBMCs provided the cDNA or gDNA that served as material.

Authors' processing steps: Counts of nucleated cells, estimated from reference gene primer amplification, were obtained. The data were produced by immunoSEQ multiplex PCR, yet TCRdb's version contains in-frame clones alone and is incomplete. The V and J calls and clone size are taken from that table; D and trimming were inferred from the DNA. The table has about 110,000 clones, about 85% seen once; the top ten hold 2.1%. This sequence was found in a human donor in a cohort sampled during active COVID-19. The material sequenced was peripheral blood.

The CDR3 is CASSQSRGNNSPLHF. The CDR3 nucleotides read TGTGCCAGCAGCCAATCAAGGGGAAATAATTCACCCCTCCACTTT. V and J are TRBV16 and TRBJ1-6; D possibly corresponds to TRBD1 (5 bases). Germline lookup yields CDR1 KGHSY and CDR2 FQNENV. The CDR3 has 15 amino acids. V was trimmed by 0 bases and J by 5 bases, leaving 8 bases between them.